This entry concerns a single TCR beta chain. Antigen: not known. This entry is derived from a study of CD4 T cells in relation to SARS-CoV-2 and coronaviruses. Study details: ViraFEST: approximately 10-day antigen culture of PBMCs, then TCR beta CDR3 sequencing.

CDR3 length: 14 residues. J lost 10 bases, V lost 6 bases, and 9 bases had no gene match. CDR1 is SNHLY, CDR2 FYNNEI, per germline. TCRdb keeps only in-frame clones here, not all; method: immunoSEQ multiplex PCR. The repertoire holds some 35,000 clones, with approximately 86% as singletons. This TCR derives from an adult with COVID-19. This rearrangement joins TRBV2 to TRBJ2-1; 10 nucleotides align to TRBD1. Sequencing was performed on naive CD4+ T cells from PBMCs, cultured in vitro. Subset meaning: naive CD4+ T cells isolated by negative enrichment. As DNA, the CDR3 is TGTGCCAGCAGCCGGACAGGGGGAGGACCGGAGCAGTTCTTC. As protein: CASSRTGGGPEQFF.